The clone carrying this T cell receptor beta chain was seen repeatedly, ten times or more. The sample originates from a study of T-cell reconstitution after alpha-beta-depleted transplantation in children. The V gene end was trimmed by 4 bases and the J gene end by 6 bases; junction bases not matched to a gene: 4. The CDR3 sequence is 14 residues long. TCRbeta library construction was performed incorporating unique molecular identifiers. A single record per CDR3 protein comes from TCRdb applying MiXCR to the PCR reads. The table includes 60,000 to 80,000 distinct CDR3 sequences, just under 7.5% detected once.

The TCR comes from a human donor who donated a stem cell graft to a child with acute lymphoblastic leukemia. The sequenced sample was PBMCs from the stem cell graft donor, obtained from the stem cell graft. The V and J genes are TRBV12-3 or TRBV12-4 and TRBJ1-5; TRBD1 agrees at 9 bases. The CDR3 protein is CASSSTGGSQPQHF. In nucleotides, the CDR3 is TGTGCCAGCAGTTCGACAGGGGGAAGTCAGCCCCAGCATTTT.